The 13 T cell receptor beta chains listed next were all sequenced from one sample in a study of cytomegalovirus exposure and HLA in healthy donors. PCR employed 60 Vbeta and 13 Jbeta primers. This table comes from immunoSEQ multiplex PCR, and its TCRdb copy is limited to in-frame clones, with some not included. This repertoire shows about 130,000 clones, 81% found once; its top ten account for under 5%. Sequenced input: PBMCs. These receptors all stem from a man aged 18 to 29 in good health and CMV-seropositive.

The chain is built from TRBV5-8 and TRBJ2-5; D gene ambiguous. Trimming stripped 1 base from V and 13 bases from J, with 17 bases between. The length of the CDR3 is 13 residues. The V gene's germline CDR1 is SGHTS and CDR2 YDEGEE. CDR3: CASSLFPQPKRYF. The DNA for the CDR3 is TGTGCCAGCAGCTTGTTCCCCCAACCCAAGCGGTACTTC.

The J gene is TRBJ1-4, the V gene TRBV7-2, with TRBD1 matching 8 bases. CDR1 and CDR2 (germline): SGHTA, FQGNSA. The CDR3 is made up of 15 amino acids. Trimming took 1 base from V and 6 from J; bases not matched to a gene: 4. The CDR3 DNA is TGTGCCAGCAGCTTAGATCAGGGGGCCGATGAAAAACTGTTTTTT. It translates to CASSLDQGADEKLFF.

CDR3 amino acids: CASSPTGDEQYF. DNA for the CDR3: TGCGCCAGCAGCCCTACAGGGGACGAGCAGTACTTC. The rearrangement links TRBV5-1 to TRBJ2-7; TRBD1 matches at 7 bases. This CDR3 is 12 amino acids long. Unmatched junction bases numbered 3, after V lost 4 bases and J lost 5 bases. Germline V CDR1 and CDR2: SGHRS, YFSETQ. The entire variable domain, with the rest obtained from reference TRBV5-1 and TRBJ2-7, is as follows: KAGVTQTPRYLIKTRGQQVTLSCSPISGHRSVSWYQQTPGQGLQFLFEYFSETQRNKGNFPGRFSGRQFSNSRSEMNVSTLELGDSALYLCASSPTGDEQYFGPGTRLTVT.

The genes are TRBV19 and TRBJ2-2, with D perhaps TRBD1 (6 bases). Looked up from germline, CDR1 is LNHDA and CDR2 is SQIVND (reference sequence). Between the trimmed V and J ends, which lost 5 bases and 5 bases, there was a span of 12 bases. CDR3 length: 14 amino acids. The CDR3: CASSQGLGTGELFF. As DNA, the CDR3 is TGTGCCAGTAGTCAGGGGCTGGGGACCGGGGAGCTGTTTTTT.

The CDR3 is CASSPRPTENTEAFF. CDR3 DNA sequence: TGTGCCAGCAGCCCACGCCCGACAGAGAACACTGAAGCTTTCTTT. The rearrangement uses TRBV9 and TRBJ1-1; TRBD1 is a possible D gene (5 bases). V was cut by 4 bases and J by 1 base, with 14 bases left in between. The germline V gene has CDR1 SGDLS and CDR2 YYNGEE. The CDR3 covers 15 residues.

The chain joins TRBV2 to TRBJ2-1; D might be TRBD2 (6 bases). The CDR3 contains 15 residues. The germline V gene has CDR1 SNHLY and CDR2 FYNNEI. Trimming cost V 6 bases and J 2 bases, with 14 bases left between them. CDR3 coding DNA: TGTGCCAGCAGGGCTACTAGCCAAACCTACAATGAGCAGTTCTTC. It translates to CASRATSQTYNEQFF.

The chain employs TRBV10-2 and TRBJ2-7; 8 nucleotides align to TRBD2. The V gene's germline CDR1 is WSHSY and CDR2 SAAADI. After removal of 5 bases from V and 0 bases from J, the junction contained 9 bases not matched to a gene. The CDR3 covers 16 residues. The CDR3 sequence: CASSPIAGRSSYEQYF. Written as DNA, the CDR3 is TGCGCCAGCAGTCCAATAGCGGGGAGGAGCTCCTACGAGCAGTACTTC.

The table lists this clone with a few counts. V is TRBV19 and J is TRBJ2-1; 9 bases are a match to TRBD2. J lost 6 bases, V lost 3 bases, and 6 bases had no gene match. The V gene's germline CDR1 is LNHDA and CDR2 SQIVND (reference sequence). The CDR3 contains 15 residues. DNA of the CDR3: TGTGCCAGTAGTATTTCTAGCGGGGCAGGCAATGAGCAGTTCTTC. Protein product: CASSISSGAGNEQFF.

The chain employs TRBV19 and TRBJ2-2; weak D call: TRBD1 (6 bases). V was trimmed by 2 bases and J by 3 bases, leaving 19 bases between them. The CDR3 contains 18 residues. CDR1 is LNHDA and CDR2 is SQIVND in the germline V gene (reference sequence). The CDR3 sequence: CASSIPRGTRQYTGELFF. The CDR3 region has the DNA TGTGCCAGTAGTATACCAAGGGGGACAAGGCAATACACCGGGGAGCTGTTTTTT.

The V gene is TRBV25-1, the J gene TRBJ2-3; the D is unclear. The CDR3 runs 15 residues. The germline V gene has CDR1 MGHDK and CDR2 SYGVNS. V was shortened by 3 bases and J by 2 bases, with 12 bases between the two germline ends. CDR3 sequence reads: CASSETLAATDTQYF. CDR3 sequence (DNA): TGTGCCAGCAGTGAGACTCTCGCAGCCACAGATACGCAGTATTTT. Using reference TRBV25-1 and TRBJ2-3 for the parts outside the CDR3, the full variable domain is EADIYQTPRYLVIGTGKKITLECSQTMGHDKMYWYQQDPGMELHLIHYSYGVNSTEKGDLSSESTVSRIRTEHFPLTLESARPSHTSQYLCASSETLAATDTQYFGPGTRLTVL.

The rearrangement uses TRBV7-2 and TRBJ1-2; D gene uncertain. Trimming took 5 bases from V and 2 from J, leaving 15 bases between them. The CDR3 is 15 amino acids. Germline values: CDR1 SGHTA, CDR2 FQGNSA. The CDR3 nucleotides are TGTGCCAGCAGCCCCCGTTCCGGGATCAACTATGGCTACACCTTC. Protein product: CASSPRSGINYGYTF.

The CDR3 sequence is CASSGTGTGGTNSPLHF. The CDR3, as DNA: TGTGCCAGCAGCGGGACTGGGACAGGGGGAACTAATTCACCCCTCCACTTT. The J gene is TRBJ1-6, the V gene TRBV5-6; TRBD1 matches 11 bases. Germline V CDR1 and CDR2: SGHDT, YYEEEE. There are 17 residues in the CDR3. V trimming: 4 bases; J trimming: 6 bases; junction bases outside the gene matches: 9. Full variable domain (remainder filled in from reference TRBV5-6 and TRBJ1-6): DAGVTQSPTHLIKTRGQQVTLRCSPKSGHDTVSWYQQALGQGPQFIFQYYEEEERQRGNFPDRFSGHQFPNYSSELNVNALLLGDSALYLCASSGTGTGGTNSPLHFGNGTRLTVT.

The rearrangement joins TRBV5-1 to TRBJ2-1, with 7 bases matching TRBD2. V lost 0 bases, J lost 8 bases, and 5 bases stayed unmatched. Germline CDR1 SGHRS, CDR2 YFSETQ. The CDR3 runs 14 residues. CDR3 residues: CASSLAGGGDEQFF. The CDR3 nucleotides read TGCGCCAGCAGCTTGGCGGGGGGAGGGGATGAGCAGTTCTTC.